This T cell receptor (beta chain) originates from a study of blood T cell repertoires in COVID-19. About the research overall: Acute-phase and convalescent COVID-19 samples originated in the United States, Italy and Spain. T cells, B-cell-depleted T cells, or PBMCs provided the cDNA or gDNA that served as material.

Here immunoSEQ multiplex PCR was the method, and the copy in TCRdb shows in-frame clones only, minus some. The table has about 280,000 clones, around 85% seen once; the top ten hold 9.5% to 11%. The CDR3 has 14 residues. Germline-derived CDR1 and CDR2 are WNHNN and SYGVQD (reference sequence). V lost 4 bases to trimming and J lost 5 bases; unmatched junction nucleotides: 6. This TCR came from a woman between 65 and 79 years old with acute or convalescent COVID-19. The chain employs TRBV10-1 and TRBJ2-3, with 7 bases that match TRBD1. The sample taken for sequencing was peripheral blood. Here the CDR3 reads CASSVTGAGDTQYF. The CDR3 nucleotides read TGCGCCAGCAGTGTCACAGGGGCGGGAGATACGCAGTATTTT.